This T cell receptor beta chain was identified during a study of identical twins (dated by TCRdb to the mid-2010s). About the investigation overall: To test whether fetal clonotypes persist, the study used deep sequencing on TCR alpha and beta repertoires from monozygotic twins, unrelated adults of various ages, and cord blood. To rule out contamination, replicate twin experiments were performed at different times with different library preparation protocols.

As regards this clonotype: The specificity of this receptor is unknown. The record has no base qualities; no much larger clone is one base away.

Every donor was a healthy Caucasian. Three pairs of female monozygotic twins, all aged roughly 18 to 30 years, were included in the twin cohort. Positive isolation kits from Invitrogen were used to isolate CD4+ and CD8+ T cell populations. The library was obtained by 5' RACE. TCRdb records Illumina HiSeq 2000 as the sequencer. Template switching introduced a universal primer binding site; the final cDNA contained a unique molecular identifier, enabling accurate counting of TCR cDNA molecules. First-strand cDNA for TCR alpha and beta chains was synthesized from specific primers in the conserved constant-segment region. Each cDNA library was double barcoded, with a SMART-Mk sample barcode plus Illumina barcodes, to control for contamination. TruSeq adapter sequences, together with Illumina sample barcodes, were added in two successive PCR steps. TCR alpha and beta cDNA libraries were sequenced on the Illumina HiSeq platform with custom primers. In the paper's pipeline: Raw reads were processed with MiGEC to extract unique molecular identifiers, and MiXCR was used to determine CDR3 positions. Recombination models were inferred per individual with the repgenHMM and IGoR tools using an EM algorithm. The tcR package in R was used for shared clonotype analysis, with sharing normalized by the product of cloneset sizes. To study raw recombination free of thymic and clonal selection effects, out-of-frame nonproductive sequences were analyzed. TCRdb trimmed the raw reads at Q25, called clones with MiXCR and kept productive beta chains. A single entry per CDR3 protein holds the most common genes and DNA from its merged rows. The V and J calls were not made by the authors but by TCRdb's processing. The sample table holds about 190,000 distinct CDR3 sequences, of which less than 20% were seen once. The ten largest clones add up to 40% of the sample.

Summary of the overall study and its limitations: Invariant T cells such as MAIT and iNKT could partly confound zero-insertion analyses, though diverse VJ usage argued against this for most clonotypes. Abundant cord blood beta clonotypes had fewer insertions, young adult naive repertoires showed a similar but weaker trend, and memory repertoires showed no such trend. In monozygotic twins, recombination models systematically underestimated out-of-frame TCR alpha sharing, but the models matched the sharing seen between unrelated individuals. Because the same donors could not be followed over many years, the conclusions depended on cross-sectional statistical analysis. Compared with coincidental sharing between unrelated individuals, out-of-frame TCR alpha sequences shared between twins showed an excess of sequences with low generation probability. In beta out-of-frame sequences, excess twin sharing was weaker, because having fewer shared sequences lowered the signal-to-noise ratio.

Its CDR3 holds 13 amino acids, cysteine through phenylalanine. Of the read, only the CDR3 DNA is kept; its 39 bases are in frame from base 1. Here V drops 8 bases and J drops 2 bases, and the junction holds 2 bases not matched to any gene. The germline V gene yields MNHEY for CDR1 and SVGEGT for CDR2. The same data also went into a second study, on T cells expressing NK-cell markers. That second report states: TCR beta-chain repertoires were profiled in sorted CD3+CD56+NKG2C+, CD3+CD56+NKG2C- and CD3+CD56-NKG2C+ T-cell subsets from several donors. Of the eight sequenced donors, seven were found to be HCMV-seropositive and one was found to be HCMV-seronegative. In several experiments an anti-gammadeltaTCR antibody was added to restrict sorting to alphabetaTCR-expressing T cells. In six donors, the dominant CD3+CD56+NKG2C+ clonotypes ranked among the top 10 CD8+ clonotypes, making up roughly 1.0-7.0% of CD8+ T cells. Those dominant clonotypes were again the most abundant among CD3+CD56-NKG2C+ cells in a handful of donors, at roughly 28.3-60.1%. Whether the expanded NKG2C-expressing T cell clones were specific for HCMV antigens remained unclear. All eight donors whose samples were sequenced were randomly selected healthy volunteers, three of them men and five women. A commercial ELISA kit detecting HCMV-specific IgG in serum was used to determine HCMV serostatus. MIGEC handled demultiplexing of the reads and grouping by UMI, while MiTCR was used to assemble and quantify clonotypes. Only TCR cDNA sequences supported by at least two reads were kept to exclude erroneous sequences. The tcR package was used for downstream repertoire analysis, with clonotypes matched between fractions based on CDR3 nucleotide sequence plus V segment. Antigen specificity was annotated against VDJdb with VDJmatch, allowing one amino acid substitution in CDR3.

The sequence links TRBV6-2 or TRBV6-3 to TRBJ2-1; 8 nucleotides in the junction match TRBD1. The specimen sequenced was CD8+ T cells sorted from blood. This receptor was taken from a woman between 18 and 30 years old in good health. The CDR3 reads CASGDRPYNEQFF. In nucleotide form, the sequence is TGTGCCAGCGGGGACAGGCCCTACAATGAGCAGTTCTTC.